This TCR beta chain comes out of a study of T cell responses to AZD1222 COVID-19 vaccine. Whole-study results and caveats: Sampling that yielded the repertoires occurred only after the peak T cell response. Vaccine-associated CD4 TCRs spanned spike, dominant at 160-218 and 743-854.

Profiling relied on immunoSEQ multiplex PCR, and the TCRdb table lists in-frame clones only, not all of them. The sample includes around 130,000 clones, 70% to 90% of them seen just once. Notes on this clone: Its antigen is unknown.

The CDR3 length is 12 residues. Deletions cut 2 bases from V and 2 bases from J, with 4 bases between. The chain couples TRBV12-3 or TRBV12-4 to TRBJ2-7; no clear D gene. The clonotype was recovered from an adult in good health. Sequencing was performed on peripheral blood, taken on day 0 of AZD1222 vaccination. As DNA, the CDR3 is TGTGCCAGCAGTTTAACCGCCTACGAGCAGTACTTC. Translation: CASSLTAYEQYF.